This T cell receptor (beta chain) was identified in a study of immune evolution from preneoplasia to lung adenocarcinoma. Broader study findings: Later-stage lesions appeared to have more T cells, more diversity, less clonality. From normal lung to invasive adenocarcinoma, top clone frequencies appeared to decrease.

Assay: immunoSEQ multiplex PCR; the TCRdb copy retains only in-frame clones and omits some. The sample carries about 5,700 clones, over 75% recorded once. The V and J ends lost 2 bases and 5 bases respectively, with 6 bases between them. In germline, CDR1 is MNHNS, CDR2 SASEGT. This CDR3 has 13 amino acids. Comments on this clone: The antigen is unknown.

Patients had resection in Japan or China between the mid-2010s and the late 2010s. H&E slides confirmed each diagnosis, reviewed by two pathologists independently. The source is a person aged 65 to 85 with lung adenocarcinoma. The specimen was FFPE adjacent normal lung tissue. The chain is built from TRBV6-1 and TRBJ2-2; D unclear. For the CDR3, the DNA is TGTGCCAGCAGTGAAAGGCTGACCGGGGAGCTGTTTTTT. Amino acid sequence: CASSERLTGELFF.